This T cell receptor beta chain was documented in a study of cytomegalovirus exposure and HLA in healthy donors. Overall study results and limits: According to an earlier analysis, most TCR beta V segments yielded productive rearrangements about 90% or about 30% of the time.

In this sample, this clone turned up a few times. The antigen remains unidentified. This PCR relied on a set of 60 Vbeta primers and 13 Jbeta primers. TCRdb's table, derived via immunoSEQ multiplex PCR, lists solely in-frame clones and lacks some. The sample records around 140,000 clones, just under 80% being singletons. Looked up from germline, CDR1 is SGHNT and CDR2 is YYREEE (reference sequence). This CDR3 is 13 amino acids long. Unmatched junction bases numbered 2, after V lost 5 bases and J lost 1 base. V is TRBV5-4 and J is TRBJ1-1, with 7 bases matching TRBD1. Sequencing input: PBMCs. The receptor was isolated from a woman aged 18-30 years in good health and CMV-seronegative. CDR3 DNA sequence: TGTGCCAGCAGGGGACAGACGAACACTGAAGCTTTCTTT. It yields the protein CASRGQTNTEAFF.